This entry features one T cell receptor (beta chain) sequence. These data originate in a study of blood T cell repertoires in COVID-19. Germline loops: CDR1 GTSNPN, CDR2 SVGIG (reference sequence). Trimming removed 3 bases from V and 5 bases from J; junction bases left unmatched: 5. CDR3 size: 13 residues. Measured with immunoSEQ multiplex PCR; TCRdb has only the in-frame clones, and not every one. This table has about 380,000 clones, 88% appearing once. This clonotype was obtained from a young woman who had recovered from COVID-19. Sequencing input: PBMCs or T cells enriched from blood (not recorded which). The chain carries TRBV30 and TRBJ2-7, with TRBD1 matching 9 bases. CDR3 nucleotide sequence: TGTGCCTGGAGGTACAGGGGGCTGGACGAGCAGTACTTC. Protein product: CAWRYRGLDEQYF.